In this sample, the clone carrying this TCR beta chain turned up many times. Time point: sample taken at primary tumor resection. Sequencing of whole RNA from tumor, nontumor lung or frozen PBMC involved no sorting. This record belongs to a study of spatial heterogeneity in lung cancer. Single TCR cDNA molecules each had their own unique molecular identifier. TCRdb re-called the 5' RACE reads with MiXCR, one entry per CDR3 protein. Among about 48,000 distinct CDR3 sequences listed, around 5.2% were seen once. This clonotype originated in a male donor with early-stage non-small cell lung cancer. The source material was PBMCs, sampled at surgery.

The CDR3 reads CATSDPQGTTNEKLFF. In DNA, the CDR3 is TGTGCCACCAGTGATCCTCAGGGGACAACTAATGAAAAACTGTTTTTT. This chain uses TRBV24-1 with TRBJ1-4; TRBD1 might be the D (6 bases). This CDR3 spans 16 amino acids. CDR1 is KGHDR, CDR2 SFDVKD, per germline. V was cut by 3 bases and J by 0 bases, with 10 bases left in between.